Shown below are 32 T cell receptor beta chains from a single sample sequenced in a study of blood T cell repertoires in COVID-19. Sequencing was performed with immunoSEQ multiplex PCR; in TCRdb, only in-frame clones are kept and a portion is missing. The sample consists of more than 250,000 clones, 92% of them appearing once. Sample: PBMCs or T cells enriched from blood (not recorded which). The receptors were gathered from a woman younger than 45 who had recovered from COVID-19.

The genes are TRBV18 and TRBJ1-1; D is undetermined. The V gene's germline CDR1 is KGHSH and CDR2 LQKENI. This CDR3 has 13 residues. Between the trimmed V and J ends, which lost 6 bases and 8 bases, there was a span of 16 bases. The CDR3 DNA follows: TGTGCCAGCTCGCCTAGAAGTTACGCCGAAGCTTTCTTT. This translates into CASSPRSYAEAFF.

The rearrangement joins TRBV14 to TRBJ1-1; 7 nucleotides align to TRBD1. CDR1 is SGHDN, CDR2 FVKESK, per germline. The CDR3 covers 14 residues. J gave up 3 bases and V 7 bases, and 8 bases lay outside the gene matches. The CDR3 DNA is TGTGCCAGCAAGTTACAGGGGTCTTACACTGAAGCTTTCTTT. This translates into CASKLQGSYTEAFF.

This chain uses TRBV7-2 with TRBJ1-5; maybe TRBD1 (6 bases). The germline V and J ends were trimmed by 1 base and 3 bases, with 10 bases remaining between them. The CDR3 runs to 15 residues. Germline CDR1 SGHTA, CDR2 FQGNSA. The DNA of the CDR3 is TGTGCCAGCAGCTTAGAAGGGACATCCAATCAGCCCCAGCATTTT. Its translation is CASSLEGTSNQPQHF.

In its sample, this clone was seen once. CDR3 sequence: CASSQGASEKLFF. CDR3 in DNA: TGTGCCAGCAGCCAGGGCGCAAGTGAAAAACTGTTTTTT. The rearrangement joins TRBV3-1 (or the pseudogene TRBV3-2) to TRBJ1-4, with D unclear. V was pared by 3 bases and J by 7 bases, with 9 bases between. CDR3 size: 13 residues. CDR1 LGHDT and CDR2 YNNKEL come from the germline V gene (reference sequence).

This clone appeared a single time. The rearrangement links TRBV5-6 to TRBJ1-1; D perhaps matches TRBD1 (5 bases). CDR1 and CDR2 (germline): SGHDT, YYEEEE. The CDR3 spans 16 residues. V was shortened by 0 bases and J by 0 bases, with 12 bases between the two germline ends. The CDR3 bases are TGTGCCAGCAGCTTGGGTAGGGGTGGAATGAACACTGAAGCTTTCTTT. This translates into CASSLGRGGMNTEAFF.

This chain joins TRBV6-2 or TRBV6-3 and TRBJ1-2, with D perhaps TRBD1 (6 bases). The CDR3 sequence is 11 residues long. The V gene's germline CDR1 is MNHEY and CDR2 SVGEGT. V lost 5 bases, J lost 13 bases, and 14 bases lay in between. The CDR3 loop reads CASSKHRERTF. The CDR3, as DNA: TGTGCCAGCAGTAAACACAGGGAACGCACCTTC.

This chain uses TRBV19 with TRBJ2-7; the match to TRBD1 covers 11 bases. The length of the CDR3 is 16 residues. V trimming: 7 bases; J trimming: 4 bases; junction bases outside the gene matches: 12. Germline CDR1 and CDR2: LNHDA and SQIVND (reference sequence). Here the CDR3 DNA reads TGTGCCAGTACCACGAAACCGGGACAGGGGGTATACGAGCAGTACTTC. This translates into CASTTKPGQGVYEQYF.

The rearrangement uses TRBV4-2 and TRBJ2-1; D gene uncertain. CDR1 and CDR2 from the germline V gene are LGHNA and YNFKEQ. V lost 1 base, J lost 10 bases, and 11 bases lay in between. The CDR3 consists of 13 residues. As DNA, the CDR3 is TGTGCCAGCAGCCAAGGGGCCCCCTCCGAGCAGTTCTTC. Protein product: CASSQGAPSEQFF.

This clone was picked up one time. V and J are TRBV12-3 or TRBV12-4 and TRBJ2-1, with D tentatively TRBD2 (5 bases). The CDR3 consists of 13 residues. V lost 3 bases to trimming and J lost 9 bases, with 12 bases between them. CDR3 coding DNA: TGTGCCAGCAGTTTCCGACGGGCGGGTGAGCAGTTCTTC. Its translation is CASSFRRAGEQFF.

To note about this clone: This sample includes further DNA sequences coding for the same CDR3. The rearrangement links TRBV7-9 to TRBJ1-2; D is undetermined. The CDR3 totals 12 residues. V lost 5 bases to trimming and J lost 3 bases, with 7 bases between them. Germline V lookup: CDR1 SEHNR, CDR2 FQNEAQ (reference sequence). The CDR3 here is CASSPGDYGYTF. CDR3 sequence (DNA): TGTGCCAGCAGCCCAGGTGACTATGGCTACACCTTC.

The CDR3 sequence: CASSLSGTDNTEAFF. In nucleotides, the CDR3 is TGCGCCAGCAGCTTGTCCGGGACAGATAACACTGAAGCTTTCTTT. The V and J genes are TRBV5-1 and TRBJ1-1, with 7 bases matching TRBD1. Germline values: CDR1 SGHRS, CDR2 YFSETQ. The CDR3 spans 15 residues. The V and J ends lost 1 base and 2 bases, in that order; junction bases with no gene match: 5.

J is TRBJ2-5 and V is TRBV5-6; D is possibly TRBD2 (6 bases). Trimming cost V 4 bases and J 1 base, with 11 bases left between them. The CDR3 covers 14 residues. CDR1 and CDR2 (germline): SGHDT, YYEEEE. The CDR3 region has the DNA TGTGCCAGCAGCCGAAGCGGGTTCCAAGAGACCCAGTACTTC. It translates to CASSRSGFQETQYF.

The gene calls are TRBV5-1 and TRBJ2-1, with 9 nucleotides matching TRBD1. The trim removed 2 bases at V and 9 bases at J, leaving 15 bases unmatched. CDR1 SGHRS and CDR2 YFSETQ come from the germline V gene. The CDR3 extends over 17 amino acids. This CDR3 is CASSLSGTGMGRGEQFF. CDR3 nucleotide sequence: TGCGCCAGCAGCTTATCCGGGACAGGGATGGGGCGGGGTGAGCAGTTCTTC. The full variable domain, with the rest looked up from reference TRBV5-1 and TRBJ2-1, is KAGVTQTPRYLIKTRGQQVTLSCSPISGHRSVSWYQQTPGQGLQFLFEYFSETQRNKGNFPGRFSGRQFSNSRSEMNVSTLELGDSALYLCASSLSGTGMGRGEQFFGPGTRLTVL.

The CDR3 sequence: CASSEAGATDTQYF. The CDR3, as DNA: TGTGCCAGCAGTGAAGCGGGGGCCACAGATACGCAGTATTTT. The chain recombines TRBV2 with TRBJ2-3, with D perhaps matching TRBD1 (6 bases). Trimming stripped 0 bases from V and 2 bases from J, with 6 bases between. The V gene's germline CDR1 is SNHLY and CDR2 FYNNEI. The length of the CDR3 is 14 residues.

The chain joins TRBV28 to TRBJ2-2; D is possibly TRBD1 or TRBD2 (6 bases each). The germline V gene has CDR1 MDHEN and CDR2 SYDVKM. There are 13 residues in the CDR3. V was clipped by 6 bases and J by 5 bases, with 10 bases between them. This CDR3 reads CASRLGGTGELFF. The CDR3 coding sequence is TGTGCCAGCAGATTAGGGGGGACCGGGGAGCTGTTTTTT. The whole variable domain, remainder taken from reference TRBV28 and TRBJ2-2, is DVKVTQSSRYLVKRTGEKVFLECVQDMDHENMFWYRQDPGLGLRLIYFSYDVKMKEKGDIPEGYSVSREKKERFSLILESASTNQTSMYLCASRLGGTGELFFGEGSRLTVL.

The CDR3 sequence: CASSTQGRTYEQYF. The CDR3 DNA sequence: TGCGCCAGCAGCACACAGGGGCGGACTTACGAGCAGTACTTC. The chain has TRBV5-1 and TRBJ2-7, with 7 bases identical to TRBD1. CDR3 length: 14 residues. J lost 4 bases, V lost 4 bases, and 8 bases had no gene match. CDR1 and CDR2 (germline): SGHRS, YFSETQ.

The J gene is TRBJ2-5, the V gene TRBV3-1 (or the pseudogene TRBV3-2); the D gene is possibly TRBD2 (7 bases). The CDR3 has 16 amino acids. In germline, CDR1 is LGHDT, CDR2 YNNKEL (reference sequence). Trimming left V 3 bases short and J 4 bases short, with 18 bases between. CDR3: CASSHGRGGALETQYF. As DNA, the CDR3 is TGTGCCAGCAGCCACGGTAGGGGGGGGGCGTTAGAGACCCAGTACTTC.

The chain uses TRBV5-8 and TRBJ2-5, with 10 bases that match TRBD1. CDR1 and CDR2 from the germline V gene are SGHTS and YDEGEE. The CDR3 length is 14 residues. J lost 5 bases, V lost 4 bases, and 5 bases had no gene match. CDR3 sequence reads: CASSRGQGWETQYF. In DNA form, the CDR3 reads TGTGCCAGCAGCCGGGGACAGGGGTGGGAGACCCAGTACTTC.

V and J are TRBV27 and TRBJ2-7; possible D gene TRBD2, 5 bases. The germline gives CDR1 MNHEY, CDR2 SMNVEV (reference sequence). The CDR3 is 13 amino acids. Trimming took 2 bases from V and 2 from J, leaving 7 bases between them. CDR3 loop: CASSLRGTYEQYF. The CDR3 region has the DNA TGTGCCAGCAGTTTAAGAGGGACCTACGAGCAGTACTTC.

The chain carries TRBV7-6 and TRBJ1-4, with 8 bases fitting TRBD1. V lost 5 bases and J lost 8; bases outside the gene matches: 7. The CDR3 contains 14 residues. Germline V gene lookup returns CDR1 SGHVS and CDR2 FNYEAQ. The chain's CDR3 is CASSIGQGREKLFF. The CDR3 DNA is TGTGCCAGCAGCATCGGACAGGGACGAGAAAAACTGTTTTTT.

The chain combines TRBV3-1 (or the pseudogene TRBV3-2) with TRBJ2-7; 8 bases are shared with TRBD2. The CDR3 loop spans 15 amino acids. The V and J ends lost 4 bases and 2 bases, in that order; junction bases with no gene match: 7. CDR1 LGHDT and CDR2 YNNKEL come from the germline V gene (reference sequence). The CDR3 is CASSPRTSFPYEQYF. The CDR3 nucleotides are TGTGCCAGCAGCCCTAGGACTAGCTTTCCCTACGAGCAGTACTTC.

The rearrangement joins TRBV6-5 to TRBJ2-5, with 8 bases fitting TRBD1. Germline V gene sequence: CDR1 MNHEY, CDR2 SVGAGI. The CDR3 runs 15 residues. Losses at the gene ends were 4 bases for V and 0 bases for J; bases not matched to a gene: 4. The CDR3 nucleotides read TGTGCCAGCAGTTGGGACAGGCGACACCAAGAGACCCAGTACTTC. Protein: CASSWDRRHQETQYF.

The chain uses TRBV6-1 and TRBJ1-4, with TRBD1 as a possible D gene (6 bases). The CDR3 spans 16 residues. V dropped 0 bases and J dropped 7 bases, with 15 bases sitting between them. Germline CDR1 MNHNS, CDR2 SASEGT. This CDR3 is CASSEAYRVFGEKLFF. CDR3 nucleotide sequence: TGTGCCAGCAGTGAAGCCTACAGGGTATTTGGTGAAAAACTGTTTTTT.

The chain is built from TRBV4-2 and TRBJ2-1; 10 positions match TRBD2. The ends lost 1 base at V and 9 bases at J; junction bases unmatched: 6. Germline CDR1 is LGHNA and CDR2 is YNFKEQ. This CDR3 is 15 amino acids long. CDR3 in DNA: TGTGCCAGCAGCCAAGCTCTAGCGGGAGCAGGTGAGCAGTTCTTC. Translated, it gives CASSQALAGAGEQFF.

The chain recombines TRBV27 with TRBJ2-1; 7 bases map to TRBD1. Germline CDR1 and CDR2: MNHEY and SMNVEV (reference sequence). After removal of 6 bases from V and 1 base from J, the junction contained 9 bases not matched to a gene. CDR3 length: 16 residues. CDR3 sequence reads: CASRPGQQVSYNEQFF. The CDR3 nucleotides are TGTGCCAGCAGACCGGGACAGCAAGTTTCCTACAATGAGCAGTTCTTC.

This chain connects TRBV6-6 to TRBJ1-2, with 7 bases aligning to TRBD1. With V trimmed by 5 bases and J by 4 bases, 1 base remained unmatched. This CDR3 is 12 amino acids long. Germline V lookup: CDR1 MNHNY, CDR2 SVGAGI (reference sequence). In DNA, the CDR3 is TGTGCCAGCAGTGGGGACAGCTATGGCTACACCTTC. As protein: CASSGDSYGYTF.

The chain employs TRBV19 and TRBJ2-1; 9 bases line up with TRBD1. The germline gives CDR1 LNHDA, CDR2 SQIVND (reference sequence). The CDR3 extends over 15 amino acids. Trimming took 3 bases from V and 9 from J; bases not matched to a gene: 9. The chain's CDR3 is CASSIGTGTVVEQFF. CDR3 coding DNA: TGTGCCAGTAGTATCGGGACAGGGACGGTCGTTGAGCAGTTCTTC.

The J gene is TRBJ2-1, the V gene TRBV4-1; TRBD1 aligns across 11 bases. This CDR3 contains 16 residues. The ends lost 4 bases at V and 7 bases at J; junction bases unmatched: 9. In germline, CDR1 is MGHRA, CDR2 YSYEKL. The CDR3 loop reads CASSLAVGTGGNEQFF. In DNA form, the CDR3 reads TGCGCCAGCAGCCTGGCAGTCGGGACAGGGGGAAATGAGCAGTTCTTC.

V gene TRBV5-1 combines with J gene TRBJ2-5; 9 positions match TRBD2. The germline V gene encodes CDR1 SGHRS and CDR2 YFSETQ. V lost 0 bases and J lost 2; bases outside the gene matches: 5. The CDR3 has 16 residues. The CDR3 nucleotides read TGCGCCAGCAGCTTGGCGGAGCGGGGGGTTCAAGAGACCCAGTACTTC. Its translation is CASSLAERGVQETQYF.

V gene TRBV29-1 combines with J gene TRBJ2-3; TRBD1 agrees at 7 bases. From germline, CDR1 is SQVTM and CDR2 ANQGSEA. The CDR3 is made up of 12 amino acids. The V gene end was trimmed by 3 bases and the J gene end by 3 bases; junction bases not matched to a gene: 0. DNA of the CDR3: TGCAGCGTTGACAGGGGGACAGATACGCAGTATTTT. Amino acids: CSVDRGTDTQYF.

The V and J genes are TRBV3-1 (or the pseudogene TRBV3-2) and TRBJ2-7; D is undetermined. The CDR3 is 14 residues long. Trimming took 2 bases from V and 5 from J, leaving 13 bases between them. Germline CDR1 and CDR2: LGHDT and YNNKEL (reference sequence). The CDR3 spells CASSQRYRENEQYF. The CDR3 nucleotides are TGTGCCAGCAGCCAACGGTATCGTGAGAACGAGCAGTACTTC.

The V and J genes are TRBV3-1 (or the pseudogene TRBV3-2) and TRBJ1-2; D unresolved. The CDR3 is made up of 14 amino acids. Per germline, CDR1 LGHDT and CDR2 YNNKEL (reference sequence). V lost 1 base and J lost 5, with 11 bases in between. CDR3 bases: TGTGCCAGCAGCCAAGGAGGGTATCGGTATGGCTACACCTTC. It is translated as CASSQGGYRYGYTF.